The rows below give T cell receptor beta chains drawn from one sample of a study of immune cell composition in non-small cell lung cancer. Only in-frame clones appear in the TCRdb table, and some are missing; sequencing was by immunoSEQ multiplex PCR. The table has 4,700 or so clones, 72% seen once. Sequenced: non-adjacent lung tissue. The receptors stem from a human donor with non-small cell lung cancer. Both conserved end residues are part of each CDR3. The order of the fields is V gene, J gene, CDR3 protein.

v_gene: TRBV25-1
j_gene: TRBJ1-2
CDR3aa: CASSFTGMYGYTF

v_gene: TRBV7-8
j_gene: TRBJ1-5
CDR3aa: CASSLSSGTPPEVRAQHF

v_gene: TRBV18
j_gene: TRBJ2-1
CDR3aa: CASSHGQGNNEQFF

v_gene: TRBV6-5
j_gene: TRBJ2-3
CDR3aa: CASSLGLAETTQYF

v_gene: TRBV4-3
j_gene: TRBJ1-1
CDR3aa: CASSQSQGLGEAFF

v_gene: TRBV5-1
j_gene: TRBJ1-3
CDR3aa: CASSPDGQGFSGNTIYF

v_gene: TRBV9
j_gene: TRBJ2-5
CDR3aa: CASSANPGSTGETQYF

v_gene: TRBV7-8
j_gene: TRBJ2-7
CDR3aa: CASSSTAGAGGREQYF

v_gene: TRBV4-3
j_gene: TRBJ1-6
CDR3aa: CASSQQGSDNSPLHF

v_gene: TRBV7-9
j_gene: TRBJ2-5
CDR3aa: CASSLEAGGPGTQYF

v_gene: TRBV11-1
j_gene: TRBJ1-2
CDR3aa: CASSLGTGEGYTF

v_gene: TRBV27
j_gene: TRBJ1-2
CDR3aa: CASSLIRGVGGYTF

v_gene: TRBV6-5
j_gene: .
CDR3aa: CASSPGGGYEQYF

v_gene: TRBV11-2
j_gene: TRBJ1-1
CDR3aa: CASSAEGTWNAEAFF

v_gene: TRBV5-5
j_gene: TRBJ1-6
CDR3aa: CASSLYSDSPLHF

v_gene: TRBV2
j_gene: TRBJ1-1
CDR3aa: CASSAAAGGTEAFF

v_gene: TRBV11-2
j_gene: TRBJ1-2
CDR3aa: CASSLDLTRQIYGYTF

v_gene: TRBV27
j_gene: TRBJ2-2
CDR3aa: CASRGTVTGELFF

v_gene: TRBV4-2
j_gene: TRBJ2-2
CDR3aa: CASSQVGTGDTGELFF

v_gene: TRBV18
j_gene: TRBJ1-1
CDR3aa: CASSPSGTGGRNTEAFF

v_gene: TRBV11-2
j_gene: TRBJ2-7
CDR3aa: CASSLVSQPYEQYF

v_gene: TRBV6-1
j_gene: TRBJ1-2
CDR3aa: CASSASNRVNYGYTF

v_gene: TRBV27
j_gene: TRBJ2-5
CDR3aa: CASRPLGPKETQYF

v_gene: TRBV6-4
j_gene: TRBJ2-3
CDR3aa: CASSERRGQSTDTQYF

v_gene: TRBV9
j_gene: TRBJ1-1
CDR3aa: CASSEPSLYDREAGNTEAFF

v_gene: TRBV23-1
j_gene: TRBJ1-5
CDR3aa: CASSQYSGANQPQHF

v_gene: TRBV18
j_gene: TRBJ2-1
CDR3aa: CASSQGESSYNEQFF

v_gene: TRBV15
j_gene: TRBJ2-3
CDR3aa: CATSREVEDTQYF

v_gene: TRBV20-1
j_gene: TRBJ2-7
CDR3aa: CSASPLYEQYF

v_gene: TRBV6-1
j_gene: TRBJ1-6
CDR3aa: CASKEPSSYNSPLHF

v_gene: TRBV2
j_gene: TRBJ2-7
CDR3aa: CASSERTFIDEQYF

v_gene: TRBV5-6
j_gene: TRBJ1-1
CDR3aa: CASSRVANTEAFF